This TCR beta chain stems from a study of cytomegalovirus exposure and HLA in healthy donors. Per germline, CDR1 SGDLS and CDR2 YYNGEE. The CDR3 totals 17 residues. Trimming cost V 2 bases and J 0 bases, with 15 bases left between them. The PCR was carried out with 60 Vbeta primers and 13 Jbeta primers. TCRdb keeps only in-frame clones here, not all; method: immunoSEQ multiplex PCR. Among some 150,000 clones listed, roughly 80% were seen once. The TCR sequence derives from a man under 40 in good health and CMV-seropositive. Specimen: PBMCs. The chain combines TRBV9 with TRBJ1-3, with a tentative D call TRBD1 (5 bases). The CDR3 region is CASSVGPLSPSGNTIYF. The CDR3 DNA sequence: TGTGCCAGCAGCGTGGGGCCTCTGAGCCCCTCTGGAAACACCATATATTTT.